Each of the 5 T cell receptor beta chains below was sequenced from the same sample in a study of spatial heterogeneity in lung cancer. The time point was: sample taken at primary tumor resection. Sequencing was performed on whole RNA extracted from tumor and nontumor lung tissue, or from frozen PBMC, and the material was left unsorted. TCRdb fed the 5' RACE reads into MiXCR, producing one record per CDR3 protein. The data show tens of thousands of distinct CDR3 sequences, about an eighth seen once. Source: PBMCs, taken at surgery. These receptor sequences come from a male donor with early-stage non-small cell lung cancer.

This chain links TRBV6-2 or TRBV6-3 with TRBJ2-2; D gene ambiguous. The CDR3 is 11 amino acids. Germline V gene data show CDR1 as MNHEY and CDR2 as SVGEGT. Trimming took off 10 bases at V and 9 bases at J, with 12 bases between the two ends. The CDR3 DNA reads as TGTGCCACCTTCGCCGACAGGGAGCTGTTTTTT. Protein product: CATFADRELFF.

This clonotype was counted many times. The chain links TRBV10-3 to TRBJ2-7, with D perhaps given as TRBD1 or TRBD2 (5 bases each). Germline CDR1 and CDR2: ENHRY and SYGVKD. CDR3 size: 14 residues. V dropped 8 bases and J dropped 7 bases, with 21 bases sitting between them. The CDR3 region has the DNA TGTGCCATCGCTCGGGACGGCAGTCGGGGAGAGCAGTACTTC. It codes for CAIARDGSRGEQYF.

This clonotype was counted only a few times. Here the CDR3 DNA reads TGTGCCAGCAGCTTAGTGTTCGGAAACACCATATATTTT. It is translated as CASSLVFGNTIYF. This sequence joins TRBV7-2 and TRBJ1-3; no reliable D call. Between the trimmed V and J ends, which lost 1 base and 4 bases, there was a span of 5 bases. The CDR3 extends over 13 amino acids. The germline V gene has CDR1 SGHTA and CDR2 FQGNSA.

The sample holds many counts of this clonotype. The CDR3 nucleotides are TGTGCCAGCAGTTACGGGGGAACGGACACTGAAGCTTTCTTT. Amino acid sequence: CASSYGGTDTEAFF. The gene calls are TRBV6-2 or TRBV6-3 and TRBJ1-1, with D maybe TRBD1 (5 bases). The CDR3 length is 14 residues. Trimming left V 2 bases short and J 3 bases short, with 10 bases between. Germline-derived CDR1 and CDR2 are MNHEY and SVGEGT.

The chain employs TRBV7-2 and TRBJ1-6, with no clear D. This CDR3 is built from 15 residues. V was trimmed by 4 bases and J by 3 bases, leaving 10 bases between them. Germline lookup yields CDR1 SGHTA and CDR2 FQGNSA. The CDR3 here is CASSSVGNYNSPLHF. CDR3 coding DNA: TGTGCCAGCAGCTCCGTGGGGAACTATAATTCACCCCTCCACTTT.